The 30 T cell receptor beta chains reported below all come from one sample, sequenced in a study of T cell responses to AZD1222 COVID-19 vaccine. Clones were sequenced by immunoSEQ multiplex PCR, and TCRdb holds only the in-frame ones, with some missing. The repertoire holds 130,000 to 150,000 clones, with roughly 86% as singletons. The sample in question was peripheral blood, obtained 28 days after the second AZD1222 dose. These receptors came from an adult who received the AZD1222 COVID-19 vaccine.

The V and J genes are TRBV7-6 and TRBJ2-5, with 7 nucleotides matching TRBD2. Germline assignment: CDR1 SGHVS and CDR2 FNYEAQ. Unmatched junction bases numbered 4, after V lost 3 bases and J lost 0 bases. The CDR3 loop spans 15 amino acids. The CDR3 sequence is CASSFTAGYQETQYF. The CDR3 nucleotides are TGTGCCAGCAGCTTCACAGCGGGGTACCAAGAGACCCAGTACTTC.

The V call is TRBV12-3 or TRBV12-4, the J call TRBJ2-1; 8 bases are shared with TRBD2. Trimming cost V 8 bases and J 5 bases; bases outside gene matches: 5. The CDR3 extends over 13 amino acids. The CDR3 nucleotides are TGTGCCAGCCGCGGGAGGCCCAACAATGAGCAGTTCTTC. This codes for CASRGRPNNEQFF.

This clone was observed a few times. This CDR3 is CASSFGGGGETQYF. CDR3 DNA: TGTGCCAGCAGCTTTGGTGGAGGCGGAGAGACCCAGTACTTC. The genes are TRBV7-9 and TRBJ2-5, with a weak D call TRBD2 (5 bases). Germline CDR1 and CDR2: SEHNR and FQNEAQ (reference sequence). The CDR3 contains 14 residues. V lost 3 bases to trimming and J lost 4 bases, with 12 bases between them. Together with reference TRBV7-9 and TRBJ2-5, the CDR3 gives the full variable domain: DTGVSQNPRHKITKRGQNVTFRCDPISEHNRLYWYRQTLGQGPEFLTYFQNEAQLEKSRLLSDRFSAERPKGSFSTLEIQRTEQGDSAMYLCASSFGGGGETQYFGPGTRLLVL.

V and J are TRBV13 and TRBJ1-4, with 8 nucleotides matching TRBD1. Germline CDR1 and CDR2: PRHDT and FYEKMQ (reference sequence). With 4 bases clipped from V and 2 bases from J, the junction kept 6 bases outside the gene matches. The CDR3 is 16 amino acids. The CDR3 sequence is CASSYRGYKTNEKLFF. The DNA for the CDR3 is TGTGCCAGCAGCTACAGGGGGTACAAGACTAATGAAAAACTGTTTTTT.

This clone showed up just a few times. V is TRBV5-1 and J is TRBJ2-5; 7 positions match TRBD2. Germline CDR1 is SGHRS and CDR2 is YFSETQ. The CDR3 extends over 14 amino acids. Trimming removed 5 bases from V and 1 base from J; junction bases left unmatched: 5. In nucleotides, the CDR3 is TGCGCCAGCAGTGGGACTACTAGCCAAGAGACCCAGTACTTC. Residues: CASSGTTSQETQYF.

CDR3 in amino acids: CASSSRLDGNIQYF. The DNA of the CDR3 is TGTGCCAGCAGCTCTCGACTCGATGGGAACATTCAGTACTTC. The chain couples TRBV11-2 to TRBJ2-4; D not certain. The V gene lost 4 bases and the J gene lost 7 bases, with 14 bases spanning the gap. The CDR3 extends over 14 amino acids. The germline gives CDR1 SGHAT, CDR2 FQNNGV.

In its sample, this clone was seen once. The rearrangement uses TRBV3-1 (or the pseudogene TRBV3-2) and TRBJ2-1; D is unclear. The germline CDR1 and CDR2 sequences are LGHDT and YNNKEL (reference sequence). This CDR3 spans 14 amino acids. Trimming took off 0 bases at V and 6 bases at J, with 9 bases between the two ends. The CDR3 reads CASSQDGRSNEQFF. CDR3 nucleotide sequence: TGTGCCAGCAGCCAAGATGGACGTAGCAATGAGCAGTTCTTC.

This clone was observed a handful of times. The genes are TRBV9 and TRBJ1-1; 12 bases map to TRBD1. Germline V gene data show CDR1 as SGDLS and CDR2 as YYNGEE. J was trimmed by 7 bases and V by 3 bases; bases with no gene match: 7. The CDR3 extends over 15 amino acids. The DNA for the CDR3 is TGTGCCAGCAGCGAGGGGACAGGGGGCGGAGGTGAAGCTTTCTTT. Its translation: CASSEGTGGGGEAFF.

This rearrangement joins TRBV2 to TRBJ1-2; D gene uncertain. The CDR3 has 13 residues. Germline V gene lookup returns CDR1 SNHLY and CDR2 FYNNEI. Trimming took 3 bases from V and 8 from J, leaving 13 bases between them. CDR3 residues: CASSDNSPRGYTF. CDR3 coding DNA: TGTGCCAGCAGTGATAACAGTCCTAGAGGCTACACCTTC.

The chain combines TRBV28 with TRBJ1-2; 8 bases line up with TRBD1. V gave up 10 bases and J gave up 4 bases; unmatched junction bases: 8. CDR1 MDHEN and CDR2 SYDVKM come from the germline V gene. CDR3 size: 13 residues. The CDR3 nucleotides are TGTGCCACCCGGGACAGGTCACGCTATGGCTACACCTTC. Translated, it gives CATRDRSRYGYTF.

CDR3 amino acids: CASSGSGGPLGGELFF. The CDR3, as DNA: TGTGCCAGCAGCGGCTCGGGGGGGCCTCTCGGCGGGGAGCTGTTTTTT. This chain uses TRBV9 with TRBJ2-2; 8 positions agree with TRBD2. With V trimmed by 3 bases and J by 7 bases, 11 bases remained unmatched. This CDR3 is built from 16 residues. Germline-derived CDR1 and CDR2 are SGDLS and YYNGEE.

This clone was seen only once. This chain links TRBV11-2 with TRBJ1-1, with a tentative D call TRBD1 (5 bases). Germline V gene data show CDR1 as SGHAT and CDR2 as FQNNGV. Trimming pared 4 bases from V and 3 bases from J, leaving 6 bases between. This CDR3 region has 12 residues. This CDR3 reads CASSWGDTEAFF. The CDR3 DNA follows: TGTGCCAGCAGCTGGGGCGACACTGAAGCTTTCTTT.

V and J are TRBV5-5 and TRBJ1-4; tentatively, D is TRBD1 (5 bases). The CDR3 sequence is 14 residues long. Deletions cut 7 bases from V and 8 bases from J, with 18 bases between. From germline, CDR1 is SGHKS and CDR2 YYEKEE (reference sequence). The CDR3 DNA is TGTGCCAGCGGTAGGAGGGACGGAGACGAAAAACTGTTTTTT. Protein sequence: CASGRRDGDEKLFF. The variable domain in full, with the rest retrieved from reference TRBV5-5 and TRBJ1-4, is DAGVTQSPTHLIKTRGQQVTLRCSPISGHKSVSWYQQVLGQGPQFIFQYYEKEERGRGNFPDRFSARQFPNYSSELNVNALLLGDSALYLCASGRRDGDEKLFFGSGTQLSVL.

The rearrangement uses TRBV5-4 and TRBJ2-2; D possibly corresponds to TRBD1 (5 bases). CDR1 is SGHNT, CDR2 YYREEE, per germline (reference sequence). V was pared by 4 bases and J by 0 bases, with 10 bases between. CDR3 length: 15 residues. The CDR3, as DNA: TGTGCCAGCAGCCCAGACAGCGCGAACACCGGGGAGCTGTTTTTT. The encoded protein is CASSPDSANTGELFF.

The chain recombines TRBV25-1 with TRBJ2-7; the match to TRBD1 covers 9 bases. The V segment lost 7 bases and the J segment 5 bases; nucleotides outside the gene matches: 6. The CDR3 covers 13 residues. CDR1 is MGHDK, CDR2 SYGVNS, per germline. CDR3 sequence reads: CASKGQGYNEQYF. In DNA form, the CDR3 reads TGTGCCAGCAAGGGACAGGGTTACAACGAGCAGTACTTC.

The genes are TRBV5-1 and TRBJ2-1; TRBD1 matches 7 bases. V trimming: 4 bases; J trimming: 10 bases; junction bases outside the gene matches: 8. Germline V CDR1 and CDR2: SGHRS, YFSETQ. The CDR3 contains 13 residues. CDR3 nucleotide sequence: TGCGCCAGCAGCCTCACAGGGGCGGAGGAGCAGTTCTTC. It codes for CASSLTGAEEQFF.

The chain carries TRBV9 and TRBJ2-3; perhaps TRBD2 as D (6 bases). This CDR3 spans 15 amino acids. Per the germline V gene, CDR1 is SGDLS and CDR2 is YYNGEE. V gave up 4 bases and J gave up 2 bases, with 14 bases separating them. CDR3 DNA: TGTGCCAGCAGCCTCGGGGGAGACCTCACAGATACGCAGTATTTT. Translated: CASSLGGDLTDTQYF.

The chain links TRBV19 to TRBJ1-2; TRBD1 is a possible D gene (6 bases). V was clipped by 4 bases and J by 5 bases, with 14 bases between them. The CDR3 loop spans 14 amino acids. The germline V gene encodes CDR1 LNHDA and CDR2 SQIVND (reference sequence). The CDR3: CASSRTDDVYGYTF. CDR3 coding DNA: TGTGCCAGTAGTAGGACAGATGACGTTTATGGCTACACCTTC.

CDR3 in amino acids: CASSPDYGYTF. The CDR3 bases are TGTGCCAGCAGTCCCGACTATGGCTACACCTTC. This chain uses TRBV7-9 with TRBJ1-2, with unresolved D. The V gene's germline CDR1 is SEHNR and CDR2 FQNEAQ (reference sequence). V was cut by 6 bases and J by 3 bases, with 5 bases left in between. The CDR3 loop spans 11 amino acids.

The rearrangement joins TRBV19 to TRBJ1-3, with a possible D match to TRBD1 (6 bases). Germline lookup yields CDR1 LNHDA and CDR2 SQIVND (reference sequence). V lost 0 bases to trimming and J lost 3 bases, with 21 bases between them. The CDR3 spans 19 residues. The CDR3 is CASSIDRGGHDFVGNTIYF. In nucleotides, the CDR3 is TGTGCCAGTAGTATAGATCGTGGGGGGCACGACTTTGTTGGAAACACCATATATTTT.

The rearrangement links TRBV6-5 to TRBJ1-2, with TRBD1 matching 7 bases. The ends lost 6 bases at V and 4 bases at J; junction bases unmatched: 8. The CDR3 runs to 14 residues. Germline loops: CDR1 MNHEY, CDR2 SVGAGI. CDR3 loop: CASRPTTGPYGYTF. The CDR3 bases are TGTGCCAGCAGACCTACGACAGGGCCCTATGGCTACACCTTC.

This clone turned up a few times. The gene calls are TRBV7-2 and TRBJ2-7, with no clear D. The CDR3 is made up of 15 amino acids. CDR1 is SGHTA, CDR2 FQGNSA, per germline. V lost 1 base to trimming and J lost 1 base, with 11 bases between them. The CDR3 DNA follows: TGTGCCAGCAGCTTAGGTCGTCAGGTGTCCTACGAGCAGTACTTC. Its protein product is CASSLGRQVSYEQYF.

The J gene is TRBJ2-3, the V gene TRBV12-5; 8 nucleotides agree with TRBD2. The V gene end was trimmed by 5 bases and the J gene end by 4 bases; junction bases not matched to a gene: 8. Per the germline V gene, CDR1 is LGHNT and CDR2 is FRNRAP. The CDR3 sequence is 15 residues long. CDR3 sequence reads: CASGPGGTSSDTQYF. The CDR3, as DNA: TGTGCTAGTGGTCCCGGCGGGACTAGTTCAGATACGCAGTATTTT. Full variable domain (remainder filled in from reference TRBV12-5 and TRBJ2-3): DARVTQTPRHKVTEMGQEVTMRCQPILGHNTVFWYRQTMMQGLELLAYFRNRAPLDDSGMPKDRFSAEMPDATLATLKIQPSEPRDSAVYFCASGPGGTSSDTQYFGPGTRLTVL.

A word on this clone: The junction departs from germline at one end; a sequencing error may be responsible. The rearrangement links TRBV12-3 or TRBV12-4 to TRBJ2-2; D tentatively fits TRBD1 or TRBD2 (5 bases each). The CDR3 length is 12 residues. Written as DNA, the CDR3 is TGTGCCAGCAGTCTGGACGTCGGGGCGCTGTTTTTT. Amino acid sequence: CASSLDVGALFF.

The rearrangement joins TRBV30 to TRBJ1-5; TRBD1 might be the D (6 bases). Germline assignment: CDR1 GTSNPN and CDR2 SVGIG (reference sequence). This CDR3 region has 14 residues. Trimming pared 2 bases from V and 3 bases from J, leaving 11 bases between. The CDR3 DNA follows: TGTGCCTGGAGTCAACAGGGATTCAATCAGCCCCAGCATTTT. Translation gives CAWSQQGFNQPQHF.

The gene calls are TRBV12-3 or TRBV12-4 and TRBJ1-5; D gene unclear. The CDR3 consists of 12 residues. Deletions cut 6 bases from V and 3 bases from J, with 6 bases between. The CDR3, as DNA: TGTGCCAGCAGCACGCACAATCAGCCCCAGCATTTT. This codes for CASSTHNQPQHF.

The chain carries TRBV3-1 (or the pseudogene TRBV3-2) and TRBJ2-3, with 8 bases matching TRBD2. Germline loops: CDR1 LGHDT, CDR2 YNNKEL (reference sequence). The V segment lost 1 base and the J segment 2 bases; nucleotides outside the gene matches: 11. The CDR3 spans 18 residues. The CDR3 nucleotides are TGTGCCAGCAGCCAAGGGGTTAGCGGGGTTACCATCACAGATACGCAGTATTTT. Translation gives CASSQGVSGVTITDTQYF.

The V and J genes are TRBV11-2 and TRBJ2-4, with D perhaps matching TRBD1 or TRBD2 (5 bases each). The germline V gene has CDR1 SGHAT and CDR2 FQNNGV. The CDR3 sequence is 12 residues long. V was shortened by 5 bases and J by 6 bases, with 8 bases between the two germline ends. This CDR3 reads CASSPGTNIQYF. The CDR3 DNA reads TGTGCCAGCAGCCCCGGGACAAACATTCAGTACTTC. Full variable domain (outside the CDR3, taken from reference TRBV11-2 and TRBJ2-4): EAGVAQSPRYKIIEKRQSVAFWCNPISGHATLYWYQQILGQGPKLLIQFQNNGVVDDSQLPKDRFSAERLKGVDSTLKIQPAKLEDSAVYLCASSPGTNIQYFGAGTRLSVL.

The V call is TRBV28, the J call TRBJ2-3; 7 positions match TRBD1. Looked up from germline, CDR1 is MDHEN and CDR2 is SYDVKM. This CDR3 is built from 18 residues. J lost 2 bases, V lost 6 bases, and 17 bases had no gene match. CDR3 in amino acids: CASSSSPSGQDLTDTQYF. CDR3 nucleotides: TGTGCCAGCAGCTCATCCCCAAGCGGACAGGACCTCACAGATACGCAGTATTTT.

The chain joins TRBV7-9 to TRBJ1-1; D gene uncertain. This CDR3 contains 14 residues. With 1 base removed from V and 7 bases from J, the gap between germline ends came to 13 bases. Germline V CDR1 and CDR2: SEHNR, FQNEAQ (reference sequence). CDR3 bases: TGTGCCAGCAGCTTAGACGGAGGGCCTCTTGAAGCTTTCTTT. It encodes CASSLDGGPLEAFF.